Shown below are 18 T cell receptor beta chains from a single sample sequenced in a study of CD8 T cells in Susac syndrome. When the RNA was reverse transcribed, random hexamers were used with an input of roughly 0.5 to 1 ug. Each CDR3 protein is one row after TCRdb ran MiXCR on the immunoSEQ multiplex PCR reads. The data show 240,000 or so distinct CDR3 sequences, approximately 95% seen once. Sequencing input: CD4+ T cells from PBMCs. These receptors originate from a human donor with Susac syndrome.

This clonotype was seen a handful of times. CDR3 amino acids: CSLQTSTGNTEAFF. CDR3 nucleotide sequence: TGCAGCCTACAGACCTCGACCGGAAACACTGAAGCTTTCTTT. The genes are TRBV29-1 and TRBJ1-1, with no clear D. CDR1 and CDR2 from the germline V gene are SQVTM and ANQGSEA. The CDR3 runs 14 residues. V shed 8 bases and J shed 2 bases, with 18 bases lying between them.

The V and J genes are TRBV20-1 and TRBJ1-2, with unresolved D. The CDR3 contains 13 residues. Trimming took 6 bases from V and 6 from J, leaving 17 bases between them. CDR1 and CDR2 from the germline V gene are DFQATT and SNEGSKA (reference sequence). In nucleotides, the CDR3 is TGCAGTGCCGTGCGCGTGAGGGCTAATGGCTACACCTTC. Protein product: CSAVRVRANGYTF.

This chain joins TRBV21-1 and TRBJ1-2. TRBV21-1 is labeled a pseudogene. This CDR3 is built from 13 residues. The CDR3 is CATFWTARNGYTF. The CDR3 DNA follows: TGTGCCACGTTTTGGACAGCGCGGAATGGCTACACCTTC.

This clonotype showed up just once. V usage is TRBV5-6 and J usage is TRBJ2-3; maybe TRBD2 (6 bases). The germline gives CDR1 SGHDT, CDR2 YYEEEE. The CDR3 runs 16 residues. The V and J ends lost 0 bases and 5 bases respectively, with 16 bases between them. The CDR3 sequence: CASSLVLAAVRDTQYF. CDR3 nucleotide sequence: TGTGCCAGCAGCTTGGTACTAGCAGCGGTTAGAGATACGCAGTATTTT.

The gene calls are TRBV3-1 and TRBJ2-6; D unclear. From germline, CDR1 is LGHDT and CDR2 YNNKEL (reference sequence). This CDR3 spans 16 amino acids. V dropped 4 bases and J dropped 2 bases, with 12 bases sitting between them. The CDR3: CASSLQIQAGANVLTF. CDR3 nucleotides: TGTGCCAGCAGCCTACAGATACAAGCTGGGGCCAACGTCCTGACTTTC.

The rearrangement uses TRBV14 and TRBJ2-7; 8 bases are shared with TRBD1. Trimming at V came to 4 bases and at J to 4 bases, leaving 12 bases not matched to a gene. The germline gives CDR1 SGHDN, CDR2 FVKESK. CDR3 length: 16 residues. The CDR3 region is CASSRISSTGDYEQYF. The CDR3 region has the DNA TGTGCCAGCAGCCGAATATCTTCGACAGGGGATTACGAGCAGTACTTC.

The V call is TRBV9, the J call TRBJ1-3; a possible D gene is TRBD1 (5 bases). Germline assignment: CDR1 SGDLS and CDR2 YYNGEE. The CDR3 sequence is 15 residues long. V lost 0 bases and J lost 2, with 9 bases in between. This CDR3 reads CASSVVGAAGNTIYF. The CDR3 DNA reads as TGTGCCAGCAGCGTAGTCGGGGCGGCTGGAAACACCATATATTTT.

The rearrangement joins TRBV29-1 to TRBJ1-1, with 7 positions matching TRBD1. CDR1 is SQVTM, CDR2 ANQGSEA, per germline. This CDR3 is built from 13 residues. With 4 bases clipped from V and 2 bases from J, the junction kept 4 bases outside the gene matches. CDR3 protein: CSVVGQFNTEAFF. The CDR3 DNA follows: TGCAGCGTTGTGGGACAGTTTAACACTGAAGCTTTCTTT.

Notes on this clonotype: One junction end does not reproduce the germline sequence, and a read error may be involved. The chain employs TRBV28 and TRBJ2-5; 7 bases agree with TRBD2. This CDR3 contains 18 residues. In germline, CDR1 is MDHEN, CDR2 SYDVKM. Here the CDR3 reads CASSFPPARAGIQGTQYF. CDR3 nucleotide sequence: TGTGCCAGCAGTTTCCCCCCCGCCAGAGCGGGAATACAAGGGACCCAGTACTTC. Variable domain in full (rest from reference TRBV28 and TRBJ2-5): DVKVTQSSRYLVKRTGEKVFLECVQDMDHENMFWYRQDPGLGLRLIYFSYDVKMKEKGDIPEGYSVSREKKERFSLILESASTNQTSMYLCASSFPPARAGIQGTQYFGPGTRLLVL.

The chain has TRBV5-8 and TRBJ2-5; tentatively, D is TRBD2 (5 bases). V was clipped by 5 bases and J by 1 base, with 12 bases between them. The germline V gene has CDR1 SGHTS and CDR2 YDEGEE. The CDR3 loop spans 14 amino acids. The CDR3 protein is CASRPEVSQETQYF. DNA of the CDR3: TGTGCCAGCAGACCGGAGGTGTCCCAAGAGACCCAGTACTTC.

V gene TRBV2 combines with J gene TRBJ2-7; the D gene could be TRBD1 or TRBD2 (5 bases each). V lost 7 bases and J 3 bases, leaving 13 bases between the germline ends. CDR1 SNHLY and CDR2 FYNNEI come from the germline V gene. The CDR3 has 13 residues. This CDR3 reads CASNWDRRYEQYF. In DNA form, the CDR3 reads TGTGCCAGCAATTGGGACCGCCGCTACGAGCAGTACTTC.

The CDR3 region has the DNA TGTGCCAGCAGTGACAGAGATAATGAAAAACTGTTTTTT. Translating gives CASSDRDNEKLFF. The chain carries TRBV12-3 or TRBV12-4 and TRBJ1-4; possibly TRBD1 for D (5 bases). This CDR3 is built from 13 residues. Trimming cost V 5 bases and J 4 bases, with 8 bases left between them.

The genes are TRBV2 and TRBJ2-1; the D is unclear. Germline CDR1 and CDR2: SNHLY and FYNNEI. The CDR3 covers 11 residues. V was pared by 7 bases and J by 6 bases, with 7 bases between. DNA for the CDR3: TGTGCCAGCAAGAGCCTCAATGAGCAGTTCTTC. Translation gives CASKSLNEQFF.

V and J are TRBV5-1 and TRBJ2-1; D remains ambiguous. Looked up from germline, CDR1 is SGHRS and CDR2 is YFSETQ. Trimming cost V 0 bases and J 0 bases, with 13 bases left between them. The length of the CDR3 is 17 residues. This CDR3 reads CASSLGVGAVSYNEQFF. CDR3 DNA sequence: TGCGCCAGCAGCTTGGGGGTTGGCGCTGTCTCCTACAATGAGCAGTTCTTC.

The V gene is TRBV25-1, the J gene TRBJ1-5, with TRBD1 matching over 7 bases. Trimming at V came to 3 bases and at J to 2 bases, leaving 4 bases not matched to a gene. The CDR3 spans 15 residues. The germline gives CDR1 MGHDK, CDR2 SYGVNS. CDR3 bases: TGTGCCAGCAGTGACGCGGGGACAGGCAATCAGCCCCAGCATTTT. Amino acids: CASSDAGTGNQPQHF.

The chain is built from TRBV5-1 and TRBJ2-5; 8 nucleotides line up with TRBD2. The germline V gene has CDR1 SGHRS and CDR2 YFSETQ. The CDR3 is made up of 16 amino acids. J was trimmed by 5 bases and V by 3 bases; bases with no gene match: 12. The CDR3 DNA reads TGCGCCAGCAGCTACACAAGCGGGAGTGTCTTGGAGACCCAGTACTTC. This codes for CASSYTSGSVLETQYF.

The CDR3 nucleotides are TGTGCCAGCAGCTTAGCGGGGGCGGGCTACACCTTC. Protein product: CASSLAGAGYTF. The chain is built from TRBV7-8 and TRBJ1-2; possibly TRBD1 for D (6 bases). In germline, CDR1 is SGHVS, CDR2 FQNEAQ. V was cut by 0 bases and J by 8 bases, with 7 bases left in between. The length of the CDR3 is 12 residues.

CDR3: CATSRDRNEQFF. As DNA, the CDR3 is TGTGCCACCAGCAGAGACCGGAATGAGCAGTTCTTC. The genes are TRBV15 and TRBJ2-1; the D is unclear. Germline V gene sequence: CDR1 LNHNV, CDR2 YYDKDF (reference sequence). The CDR3 spans 12 residues. The V end lost 0 bases, the J end lost 7 bases, and 4 bases lay between the germline ends.